The 22 T cell receptor beta chains below come from one sample, sequenced in a study of cytomegalovirus exposure and HLA in healthy donors. The study ran its PCR with 60 Vbeta and 13 Jbeta primers. Clones were read by immunoSEQ multiplex PCR, and TCRdb kept only the in-frame ones, dropping some. This sample carries about 130,000 clones, approximately 86% of them seen once, and the ten largest clones take 1.5% to 2%. Input material: PBMCs. These receptors were collected from a boy aged 5-17 years in good health and CMV-seronegative.

The chain joins TRBV19 to TRBJ1-5; TRBD1 agrees at 7 bases. The CDR3 is 15 residues long. Germline CDR1 and CDR2: LNHDA and SQIVND (reference sequence). Losses at the gene ends were 10 bases for V and 5 bases for J; bases not matched to a gene: 14. The CDR3 loop reads CAIPFPQGHDQPQHF. CDR3 nucleotide sequence: TGTGCCATTCCCTTCCCACAGGGGCATGATCAGCCCCAGCATTTT.

This clone was seen a single time. The rearrangement joins TRBV2 to TRBJ2-5, with D tentatively TRBD1 (5 bases). This CDR3 is 12 amino acids long. Germline CDR1 SNHLY, CDR2 FYNNEI. V was clipped by 8 bases and J by 3 bases, with 10 bases between them. The CDR3 coding sequence is TGTGCCAGCGACAGAAGGAAAGAGACCCAGTACTTC. This translates into CASDRRKETQYF.

The chain has TRBV5-1 and TRBJ1-1, with 8 positions matching TRBD1. This CDR3 comprises 13 residues. The germline V gene has CDR1 SGHRS and CDR2 YFSETQ. The trim removed 4 bases at V and 10 bases at J, leaving 9 bases unmatched. The CDR3 reads CASSPRTGWAAFF. In DNA form, the CDR3 reads TGCGCCAGCAGCCCGCGGACAGGGTGGGCAGCTTTCTTT. The full variable domain, rest sourced from reference TRBV5-1 and TRBJ1-1, is KAGVTQTPRYLIKTRGQQVTLSCSPISGHRSVSWYQQTPGQGLQFLFEYFSETQRNKGNFPGRFSGRQFSNSRSEMNVSTLELGDSALYLCASSPRTGWAAFFGQGTRLTVV.

The chain recombines TRBV7-9 with TRBJ1-3, with D possibly matching TRBD1 (6 bases). This CDR3 region has 14 residues. V was cut by 3 bases and J by 0 bases, with 6 bases left in between. Germline-derived CDR1 and CDR2 are SEHNR and FQNEAQ (reference sequence). CDR3 sequence reads: CASSLDSSGNTIYF. DNA for the CDR3: TGTGCCAGCAGCTTGGACAGCTCTGGAAACACCATATATTTT. The variable domain in full, with the rest retrieved from reference TRBV7-9 and TRBJ1-3, is DTGVSQNPRHKITKRGQNVTFRCDPISEHNRLYWYRQTLGQGPEFLTYFQNEAQLEKSRLLSDRFSAERPKGSFSTLEIQRTEQGDSAMYLCASSLDSSGNTIYFGEGSWLTVV.

The V gene is TRBV5-1, the J gene TRBJ2-5; 11 bases match TRBD2. J was trimmed by 4 bases and V by 1 base; bases with no gene match: 6. Germline V gives CDR1 SGHRS, CDR2 YFSETQ. CDR3 length equals 16 residues. The CDR3 protein is CASSLFIAGGLETQYF. Here the CDR3 DNA reads TGCGCCAGCAGCTTGTTTATAGCGGGGGGGCTAGAGACCCAGTACTTC.

The gene calls are TRBV30 and TRBJ2-7; possible D gene TRBD1, 6 bases. CDR3 length equals 13 residues. CDR1 and CDR2 from the germline V gene are GTSNPN and SVGIG (reference sequence). Trimming took 2 bases from V and 2 from J, leaving 10 bases between them. The DNA for the CDR3 is TGTGCCTGGAGTCTTGGACAGACCTACGAGCAGTACTTC. Its protein is CAWSLGQTYEQYF.

The rearrangement joins TRBV11-2 to TRBJ1-1, with a weak D call TRBD1 (5 bases). V was shortened by 5 bases and J by 3 bases, with 19 bases between the two germline ends. The CDR3 is 16 amino acids. Germline CDR1 reads SGHAT; CDR2 reads FQNNGV. CDR3 DNA: TGTGCCAGCAGCGGTGGGCGGCGATTGACAGACACTGAAGCTTTCTTT. It yields the protein CASSGGRRLTDTEAFF.

This chain connects TRBV18 to TRBJ1-2; unclear D gene. Trimming left V 3 bases short and J 3 bases short, with 8 bases between. Germline lookup yields CDR1 KGHSH and CDR2 LQKENI. The CDR3 is 13 residues long. For the CDR3, the DNA is TGTGCCAGCTCACCGGAGGACTACTATGGCTACACCTTC. It encodes CASSPEDYYGYTF. The full variable domain, its missing parts supplied by reference TRBV18 and TRBJ1-2, is NAGVMQNPRHLVRRRGQEARLRCSPMKGHSHVYWYRQLPEEGLKFMVYLQKENIIDESGMPKERFSAEFPKEGPSILRIQQVVRGDSAAYFCASSPEDYYGYTFGSGTRLTVV.

This clone has just one count. The chain combines TRBV6-4 with TRBJ2-1; 9 nucleotides align to TRBD2. The germline V gene encodes CDR1 MRHNA and CDR2 SNTAGT. The CDR3 runs 14 residues. Losses at the gene ends were 6 bases for V and 8 bases for J; bases not matched to a gene: 8. CDR3 sequence: CASSELAGRHEQFF. Here the CDR3 DNA reads TGTGCCAGCAGCGAACTAGCGGGTAGGCATGAGCAGTTCTTC.

This clone occurred a few times. The chain couples TRBV4-1 to TRBJ1-2; 9 nucleotides match TRBD1. The CDR3 is made up of 15 amino acids. Looked up from germline, CDR1 is MGHRA and CDR2 is YSYEKL. The J segment lost 3 bases and the V segment lost 5 bases, leaving 7 bases of the junction unmatched. CDR3 protein: CASSFDRGDYYGYTF. The CDR3 DNA reads as TGCGCCAGCAGCTTCGACAGGGGGGACTACTATGGCTACACCTTC.

With regard to this clone: A read error may account for a junction end that differs from germline. The chain carries TRBV5-1 and TRBJ1-2; the D gene is possibly TRBD1 (5 bases). The CDR3 spans 14 residues. CDR1 is SGHRS and CDR2 is YFSETQ in the germline V gene. The DNA of the CDR3 is TGCGCCAGCAGCTTGGGGGACTACAGCTATGGCTGCACCTTC. Translated, it gives CASSLGDYSYGCTF.

V gene TRBV7-3 combines with J gene TRBJ1-1; D might be TRBD1 (6 bases). Trimming took off 4 bases at V and 8 bases at J, with 14 bases between the two ends. The CDR3 runs 13 residues. CDR1 is SGHTA, CDR2 FQGTGA, per germline. As DNA, the CDR3 is TGTGCCAGCAGCTCGGCCGTGGGACAAGAAGCTTTCTTT. Amino acids: CASSSAVGQEAFF. The whole variable domain, filled in from reference TRBV7-3 and TRBJ1-1, reads GAGVSQTPSNKVTEKGKYVELRCDPISGHTALYWYRQSLGQGPEFLIYFQGTGAADDSGLPNDRFFAVRPEGSVSTLKIQRTERGDSAVYLCASSSAVGQEAFFGQGTRLTVV.

This clone was recorded at least ten times. The J gene is TRBJ1-1, the V gene TRBV4-1; TRBD1 might be the D (6 bases). Per germline, CDR1 MGHRA and CDR2 YSYEKL. The CDR3 has 15 amino acids. V gave up 0 bases and J gave up 5 bases, with 13 bases separating them. CDR3 protein: CASSQEGAFGTEAFF. CDR3 bases: TGCGCCAGCAGCCAAGAGGGGGCATTCGGGACTGAAGCTTTCTTT.

The CDR3 region is CASSLESASGNYEQYF. The CDR3 region has the DNA TGTGCCAGCAGCTTGGAGTCGGCTAGCGGGAACTACGAGCAGTACTTC. The chain combines TRBV5-4 with TRBJ2-7, with TRBD2 identical over 9 bases. This CDR3 has 16 residues. Germline lookup yields CDR1 SGHNT and CDR2 YYREEE (reference sequence). The V and J ends lost 0 bases and 3 bases, in that order; junction bases with no gene match: 7.

The V and J genes are TRBV7-2 and TRBJ2-3, with D perhaps TRBD2 (6 bases). CDR3 length equals 16 residues. Germline assignment: CDR1 SGHTA and CDR2 FQGNSA. The V gene lost 2 bases and the J gene lost 2 bases, with 14 bases spanning the gap. Here the CDR3 reads CASSLLGWGDTDTQYF. CDR3 DNA: TGTGCCAGCAGCTTACTTGGCTGGGGGGACACAGATACGCAGTATTTT. Supplemented by reference TRBV7-2 and TRBJ2-3, the full variable domain reads GAGVSQSPSNKVTEKGKDVELRCDPISGHTALYWYRQSLGQGLEFLIYFQGNSAPDKSGLPSDRFSAERTGGSVSTLTIQRTQQEDSAVYLCASSLLGWGDTDTQYFGPGTRLTVL.

With regard to this clone: The DNA is omitted, as the CDR3 cannot be located on it reliably, and the CDR3 follows TCRdb's listing. The chain recombines TRBV4-3 with TRBJ2-1; the DNA was not used to check the table's D call, TRBD2. The CDR3 length equals 16 residues, ends included. Germline V lookup: CDR1 LGHNA, CDR2 YSLEER. The CDR3 protein is CASSQPFGSGSNEQFF.

CDR3 sequence: CAWRGHNYEQYF. CDR3 nucleotides: TGTGCCTGGAGGGGACATAACTACGAGCAGTACTTC. V is TRBV30 and J is TRBJ2-7; D may be TRBD1 (6 bases). The CDR3 is 12 amino acids. Per the germline V gene, CDR1 is GTSNPN and CDR2 is SVGIG (reference sequence). The V and J ends lost 3 bases and 3 bases respectively, with 9 bases between them.

The rearrangement joins TRBV7-9 to TRBJ2-7; TRBD2 matches 9 bases. The V gene's germline CDR1 is SEHNR and CDR2 FQNEAQ (reference sequence). The CDR3 has 13 amino acids. Trimming removed 5 bases from V and 4 bases from J; junction bases left unmatched: 3. DNA for the CDR3: TGTGCCAGCAGCGCGACTAGCGGTTACGAGCAGTACTTC. Protein sequence: CASSATSGYEQYF. Full variable domain (rest looked up from reference TRBV7-9 and TRBJ2-7): DTGVSQNPRHKITKRGQNVTFRCDPISEHNRLYWYRQTLGQGPEFLTYFQNEAQLEKSRLLSDRFSAERPKGSFSTLEIQRTEQGDSAMYLCASSATSGYEQYFGPGTRLTVT.

This sequence joins TRBV6-5 and TRBJ2-7; perhaps TRBD1 as D (6 bases). The V gene's germline CDR1 is MNHEY and CDR2 SVGAGI. The CDR3 loop spans 13 amino acids. Trimming shortened V by 5 bases and J by 3 bases, and 11 bases separated the two germline ends. In DNA form, the CDR3 reads TGTGCCAGCAGTCCGGACAGCTACTACGAGCAGTACTTC. Its translation: CASSPDSYYEQYF.

The chain joins TRBV5-1 to TRBJ2-2; 8 bases agree with TRBD1. The CDR3 has 14 residues. Germline CDR1 SGHRS, CDR2 YFSETQ. The V gene end was trimmed by 3 bases and the J gene end by 3 bases; junction bases not matched to a gene: 1. Here the CDR3 DNA reads TGCGCCAGCAGCTCGACAGGGGACACCGGGGAGCTGTTTTTT. Encoded protein: CASSSTGDTGELFF. The variable domain in full, completed from reference TRBV5-1 and TRBJ2-2, reads KAGVTQTPRYLIKTRGQQVTLSCSPISGHRSVSWYQQTPGQGLQFLFEYFSETQRNKGNFPGRFSGRQFSNSRSEMNVSTLELGDSALYLCASSSTGDTGELFFGEGSRLTVL.

The V call is TRBV7-9, the J call TRBJ1-3; a possible D gene is TRBD1 (6 bases). Germline assignment: CDR1 SEHNR and CDR2 FQNEAQ (reference sequence). Trimming removed 6 bases from V and 4 bases from J, with 10 bases in between. This CDR3 comprises 13 residues. The DNA for the CDR3 is TGTGCCAGCAGGCCAGGGGCGGGAAACACCATATATTTT. Protein: CASRPGAGNTIYF.

This chain connects TRBV7-6 to TRBJ2-7, with D possibly matching TRBD1 (6 bases). V was clipped by 0 bases and J by 4 bases, with 13 bases between them. This CDR3 comprises 15 residues. The germline V gene encodes CDR1 SGHVS and CDR2 FNYEAQ. DNA for the CDR3: TGTGCCAGCAGCTTAGCCCGACCCGGACAGTACGAGCAGTACTTC. It specifies CASSLARPGQYEQYF.